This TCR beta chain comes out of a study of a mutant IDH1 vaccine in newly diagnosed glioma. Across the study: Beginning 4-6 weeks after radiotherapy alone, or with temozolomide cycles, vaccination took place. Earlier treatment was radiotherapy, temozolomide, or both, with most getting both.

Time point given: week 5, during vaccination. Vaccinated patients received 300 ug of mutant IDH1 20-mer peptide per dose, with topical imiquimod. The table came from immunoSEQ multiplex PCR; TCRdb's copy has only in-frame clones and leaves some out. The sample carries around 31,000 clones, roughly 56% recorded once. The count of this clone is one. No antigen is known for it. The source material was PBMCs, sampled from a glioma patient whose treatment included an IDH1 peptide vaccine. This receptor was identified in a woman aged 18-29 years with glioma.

CDR3 DNA: TGTGCCAGCAGCTTACCTAGCGGGGGCTACAATGAGCAGTTCTTC. Its protein product is CASSLPSGGYNEQFF. This chain connects TRBV13 to TRBJ2-1, with 10 bases identical to TRBD2. V lost 2 bases, J lost 3 bases, and 1 base stayed unmatched. The CDR3 length is 15 residues. CDR1 and CDR2 (germline): PRHDT, FYEKMQ (reference sequence).